These 17 T cell receptor beta chains were all obtained from the same sample, sequenced in a study of radiation and T cells in renal cell carcinoma. The time point here: baseline pretreatment blood. Treatment indicated: 15 Gy SBRT to primary tumor, nephrectomy 4 weeks later. The table came from immunoSEQ multiplex PCR; TCRdb's copy has only in-frame clones and leaves some out. Here the sample spans about 150,000 clones, 88% being singletons. Material: blood, obtained from a patient whose treatment included radiotherapy and nephrectomy. These receptors were taken from a woman in her 70s with renal cell carcinoma.

This chain links TRBV6-1 with TRBJ1-2; a weak D match, TRBD1 (5 bases). CDR1 is MNHNS, CDR2 SASEGT, per germline. V lost 3 bases, J lost 7 bases, and 6 bases lay in between. The CDR3 has 11 amino acids. The CDR3 DNA reads TGTGCCAGCAGTGAGGGGCTTGGCTACACCTTC. This codes for CASSEGLGYTF.

The rearrangement joins TRBV25-1 to TRBJ2-5; 10 bases are a match to TRBD1. The V and J ends lost 6 bases and 5 bases, in that order; junction bases with no gene match: 3. The CDR3 runs 13 residues. CDR1 MGHDK and CDR2 SYGVNS come from the germline V gene. CDR3 sequence: CASRGQGVETQYF. The CDR3 DNA is TGTGCCAGCAGAGGACAGGGGGTCGAGACCCAGTACTTC.

This chain links TRBV14 with TRBJ2-5; 9 bases fit TRBD2. V shed 0 bases and J 2 bases; nucleotides not matched to a gene: 4. The CDR3 totals 16 residues. The germline V gene encodes CDR1 SGHDN and CDR2 FVKESK. The chain's CDR3 is CASSQDRAGGQETQYF. Written as DNA, the CDR3 is TGTGCCAGCAGCCAAGATCGAGCGGGGGGTCAAGAGACCCAGTACTTC.

The V gene is TRBV4-3, the J gene TRBJ2-3, with D possibly matching TRBD2 (7 bases). Germline CDR1 and CDR2: LGHNA and YSLEER. CDR3 length: 15 residues. V was pared by 1 base and J by 2 bases, with 10 bases between. The CDR3 bases are TGCGCCAGCAGCCAAGGGGGGGGCGACACAGATACGCAGTATTTT. It encodes CASSQGGGDTDTQYF.

This sequence joins TRBV30 and TRBJ2-7, with 7 positions matching TRBD1. CDR1 is GTSNPN, CDR2 SVGIG, per germline (reference sequence). The CDR3 covers 18 residues. Trimming at V came to 2 bases and at J to 1 base, leaving 17 bases not matched to a gene. This chain's CDR3 is CAWSRGPVEEQGSYEQYF. The CDR3 nucleotides read TGTGCCTGGAGTCGAGGGCCCGTGGAAGAACAGGGGTCCTACGAGCAGTACTTC.

Only one count was recorded for this clone. The rearrangement uses TRBV7-9 and TRBJ1-4; D uncertain. CDR1 and CDR2 from the germline V gene are SEHNR and FQNEAQ (reference sequence). The CDR3 is 14 amino acids. With 5 bases removed from V and 8 bases from J, the gap between germline ends came to 15 bases. CDR3 in DNA: TGTGCCAGCAGCCCGGACTGGCCCGGAGAAAAACTGTTTTTT. Its translation: CASSPDWPGEKLFF.

The rearrangement joins TRBV6-1 to TRBJ1-1; D is undetermined. Germline-derived CDR1 and CDR2 are MNHNS and SASEGT. Trimming left V 5 bases short and J 3 bases short, with 13 bases between. The CDR3 has 14 amino acids. The CDR3 region is CASSPDLVDTEAFF. DNA of the CDR3: TGTGCCAGCAGTCCGGACCTAGTGGACACTGAAGCTTTCTTT.

The chain recombines TRBV2 with TRBJ2-5; 10 positions match TRBD2. J gave up 4 bases and V 4 bases, and 0 bases lay outside the gene matches. CDR3 length: 13 amino acids. Germline CDR1 reads SNHLY; CDR2 reads FYNNEI. For the CDR3, the DNA is TGTGCCAGCAGTGCTAGCGGGGGAGAGACCCAGTACTTC. It translates to CASSASGGETQYF.

The chain links TRBV9 to TRBJ2-2; TRBD1 is a possible D gene (6 bases). The CDR3 totals 17 residues. CDR1 and CDR2 from the germline V gene are SGDLS and YYNGEE. With 2 bases removed from V and 2 bases from J, the gap between germline ends came to 16 bases. CDR3 loop: CASSVTGSDFNTGELFF. CDR3 coding DNA: TGTGCCAGCAGCGTCACAGGGTCGGATTTCAACACCGGGGAGCTGTTTTTT.

The rearrangement links TRBV28 to TRBJ2-7, with 9 bases lining up with TRBD1. Germline V CDR1 and CDR2: MDHEN, SYDVKM. CDR3 length: 13 residues. V was pared by 6 bases and J by 6 bases, with 6 bases of the junction left unmatched. CDR3 region: CASSRDRVREQYF. The CDR3 DNA sequence: TGTGCCAGCAGCCGGGACAGGGTCCGCGAGCAGTACTTC.

The genes are TRBV6-1 and TRBJ1-2; 9 bases align to TRBD1. Unmatched junction bases numbered 3, after V lost 2 bases and J lost 5 bases. Looked up from germline, CDR1 is MNHNS and CDR2 is SASEGT. This CDR3 comprises 14 residues. The CDR3 spells CASSERDRAYGYTF. DNA of the CDR3: TGTGCCAGCAGTGAACGGGACAGGGCTTATGGCTACACCTTC.

The J gene is TRBJ2-3, the V gene TRBV5-6, with D possibly matching TRBD1 (6 bases). V lost 0 bases, J lost 6 bases, and 8 bases lay in between. CDR1 and CDR2 (germline): SGHDT, YYEEEE. This CDR3 has 13 residues. CDR3 amino acids: CASSLVRGDTQYF. DNA for the CDR3: TGTGCCAGCAGCTTGGTAAGGGGGGATACGCAGTATTTT. The full variable domain, completed using reference TRBV5-6 and TRBJ2-3, is DAGVTQSPTHLIKTRGQQVTLRCSPKSGHDTVSWYQQALGQGPQFIFQYYEEEERQRGNFPDRFSGHQFPNYSSELNVNALLLGDSALYLCASSLVRGDTQYFGPGTRLTVL.

The V and J genes are TRBV19 and TRBJ2-6, with D possibly matching TRBD2 (6 bases). Germline V gene sequence: CDR1 LNHDA, CDR2 SQIVND (reference sequence). Trimming stripped 7 bases from V and 0 bases from J, with 10 bases between. The CDR3 loop spans 15 amino acids. CDR3 DNA: TGTGCCAGTATTGGGGGGAACTCTGGGGCCAACGTCCTGACTTTC. Translated: CASIGGNSGANVLTF.

This chain links TRBV18 with TRBJ2-7; 9 nucleotides match TRBD1. Germline values: CDR1 KGHSH, CDR2 LQKENI. The CDR3 totals 16 residues. V gave up 4 bases and J gave up 2 bases; unmatched junction bases: 9. CDR3 DNA: TGTGCCAGCTCACAGGGACAGGGAAAGCCTACCTACGAGCAGTACTTC. It specifies CASSQGQGKPTYEQYF.

The chain is built from TRBV6-4 and TRBJ1-6; TRBD1 matches at 9 bases. The CDR3 runs 15 residues. V gave up 4 bases and J gave up 7 bases; unmatched junction bases: 5. Germline V gene lookup returns CDR1 MRHNA and CDR2 SNTAGT. The DNA for the CDR3 is TGTGCCAGCAGTGTAGGGACAGGGCAGAATTCACCCCTCCACTTT. This translates into CASSVGTGQNSPLHF.

J is TRBJ2-5 and V is TRBV5-1; no reliable D call. The CDR3 sequence is 14 residues long. V lost 4 bases and J lost 2, with 12 bases in between. CDR1 SGHRS and CDR2 YFSETQ come from the germline V gene. As DNA, the CDR3 is TGCGCCAGCAGCGCCTCCGGGTCGCAAGAGACCCAGTACTTC. Residues: CASSASGSQETQYF.

This chain links TRBV6-5 with TRBJ2-4; perhaps D is TRBD1 or TRBD2 (6 bases each). The CDR3 loop spans 14 amino acids. Deletions cut 6 bases from V and 2 bases from J, with 11 bases between. Germline V lookup: CDR1 MNHEY, CDR2 SVGAGI. The CDR3 DNA is TGTGCCAGCAGACAGGGACTGTCCAAAAACATTCAGTACTTC. As protein: CASRQGLSKNIQYF.